Sequencing of this TCR beta chain was carried out in a study of blood T cell repertoires in COVID-19. At the level of the study: The study drew acute and convalescent COVID-19 samples from the United States, Italy and Spain. The analysed material was cDNA or gDNA that came from T cells, B-cell-depleted T cells, or PBMCs.

Original analysis: Nucleated cell counts were estimated from reference gene primer amplification. TCRdb keeps only in-frame clones here, not all; method: immunoSEQ multiplex PCR. V and J calls and clone size are those listed in that table; D and trimming were worked out from the DNA. Counted here are roughly 200,000 clones, around 80% occurring once; the ten biggest clones make up around 27%. Trimming at V came to 4 bases and at J to 8 bases, leaving 7 bases not matched to a gene. The length of the CDR3 is 15 residues. The germline V gene has CDR1 SGHRS and CDR2 YFSETQ. The sample consisted of peripheral blood. The chain employs TRBV5-1 and TRBJ2-4; TRBD2 matches 12 bases. This clonotype was obtained from a man between 40 and 49 years old with acute or convalescent COVID-19. The CDR3 DNA reads TGCGCCAGCAGCACCCTAGCGGGAGGGGAGGACATTCAGTACTTC. Encoded protein: CASSTLAGGEDIQYF.